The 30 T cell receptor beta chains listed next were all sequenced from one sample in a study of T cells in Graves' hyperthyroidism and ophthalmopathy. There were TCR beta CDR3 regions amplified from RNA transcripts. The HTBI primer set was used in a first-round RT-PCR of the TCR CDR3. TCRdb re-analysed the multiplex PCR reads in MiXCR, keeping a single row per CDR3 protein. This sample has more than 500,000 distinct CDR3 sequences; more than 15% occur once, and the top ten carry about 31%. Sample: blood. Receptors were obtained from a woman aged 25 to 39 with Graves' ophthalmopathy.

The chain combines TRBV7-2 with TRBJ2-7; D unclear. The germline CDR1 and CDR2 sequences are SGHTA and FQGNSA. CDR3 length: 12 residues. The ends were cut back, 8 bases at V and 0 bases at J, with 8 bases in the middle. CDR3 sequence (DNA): TGTGCCAGCCGTAGGGACTCCTACGAGCAGTACTTC. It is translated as CASRRDSYEQYF.

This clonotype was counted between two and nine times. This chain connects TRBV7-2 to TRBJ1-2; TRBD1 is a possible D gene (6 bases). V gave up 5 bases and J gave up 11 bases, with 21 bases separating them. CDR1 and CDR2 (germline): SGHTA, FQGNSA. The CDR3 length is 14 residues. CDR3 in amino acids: CASSQARGRPIYTF. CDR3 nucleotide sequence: TGTGCCAGCAGCCAGGCCAGGGGAAGACCAATTTACACCTTC.

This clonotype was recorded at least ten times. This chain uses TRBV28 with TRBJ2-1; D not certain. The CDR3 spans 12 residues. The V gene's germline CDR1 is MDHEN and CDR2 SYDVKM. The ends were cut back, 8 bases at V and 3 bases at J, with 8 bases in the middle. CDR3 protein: CASGSGYNEQFF. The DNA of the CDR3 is TGTGCCAGCGGCTCAGGCTACAATGAGCAGTTCTTC.

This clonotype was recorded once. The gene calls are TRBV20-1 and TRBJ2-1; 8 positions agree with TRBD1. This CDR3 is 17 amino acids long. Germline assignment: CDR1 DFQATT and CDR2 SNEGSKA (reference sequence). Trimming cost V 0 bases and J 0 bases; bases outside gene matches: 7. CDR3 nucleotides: TGCAGTGCTAGAGATCCAGACAGGGGTAACTCCTACAATGAGCAGTTCTTC. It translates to CSARDPDRGNSYNEQFF.

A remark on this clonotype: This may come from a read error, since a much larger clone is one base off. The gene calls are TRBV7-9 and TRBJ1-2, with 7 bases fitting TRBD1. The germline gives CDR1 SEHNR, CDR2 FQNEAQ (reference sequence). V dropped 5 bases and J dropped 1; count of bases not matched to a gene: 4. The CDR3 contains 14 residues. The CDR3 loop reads CASSPGQINYGYTF. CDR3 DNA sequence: TGTGCCAGCAGCCCGGGACAGATTAACTATGGCTACACCTTC.

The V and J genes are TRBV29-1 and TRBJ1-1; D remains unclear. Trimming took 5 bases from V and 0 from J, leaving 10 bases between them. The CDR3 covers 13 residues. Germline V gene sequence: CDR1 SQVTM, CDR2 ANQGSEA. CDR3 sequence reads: CSVLGRMNTEAFF. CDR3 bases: TGCAGCGTTCTTGGACGGATGAACACTGAAGCTTTCTTT.

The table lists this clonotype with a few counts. CDR3 sequence reads: CASSQDPGQIYEQYF. CDR3 DNA sequence: TGCGCCAGCAGCCAAGACCCCGGACAGATCTACGAGCAGTACTTC. This chain joins TRBV4-3 and TRBJ2-7, with D tentatively TRBD1 (6 bases). V lost 0 bases and J lost 3, with 12 bases in between. Germline CDR1 reads LGHNA; CDR2 reads YSLEER. The CDR3 consists of 15 residues.

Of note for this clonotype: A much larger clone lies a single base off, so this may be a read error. CDR3 nucleotide sequence: TGCGGTGCTAATAACCCAACGGGGGGCGAGCAGTACTTC. Translating gives CGANNPTGGEQYF. This sequence joins TRBV20-1 and TRBJ2-7, with TRBD2 identical over 7 bases. Germline loops: CDR1 DFQATT, CDR2 SNEGSKA (reference sequence). This CDR3 contains 13 residues.

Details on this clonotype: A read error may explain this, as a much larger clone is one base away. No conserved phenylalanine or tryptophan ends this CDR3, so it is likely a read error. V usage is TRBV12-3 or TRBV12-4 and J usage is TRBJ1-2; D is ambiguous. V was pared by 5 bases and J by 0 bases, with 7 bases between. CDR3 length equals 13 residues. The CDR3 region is CASSAPTNYGYTL. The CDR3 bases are TGTGCCAGCAGTGCGCCAACTAACTATGGCTACACCCTC.

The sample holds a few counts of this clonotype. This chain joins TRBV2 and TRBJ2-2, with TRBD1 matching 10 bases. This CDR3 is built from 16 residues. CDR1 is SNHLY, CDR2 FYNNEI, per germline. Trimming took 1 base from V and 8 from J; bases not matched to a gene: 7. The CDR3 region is CASSEGDRGRLGELFF. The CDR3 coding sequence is TGTGCCAGCAGTGAAGGAGACAGGGGGCGGTTGGGGGAGCTGTTTTTT.

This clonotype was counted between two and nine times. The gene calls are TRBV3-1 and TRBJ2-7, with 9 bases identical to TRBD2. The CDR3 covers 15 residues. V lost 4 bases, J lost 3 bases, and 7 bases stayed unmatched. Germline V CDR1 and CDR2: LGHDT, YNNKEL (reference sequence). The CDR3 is CASSPFSGSFYEQYF. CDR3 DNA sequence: TGTGCCAGCAGCCCGTTTAGCGGGAGTTTCTACGAGCAGTACTTC.

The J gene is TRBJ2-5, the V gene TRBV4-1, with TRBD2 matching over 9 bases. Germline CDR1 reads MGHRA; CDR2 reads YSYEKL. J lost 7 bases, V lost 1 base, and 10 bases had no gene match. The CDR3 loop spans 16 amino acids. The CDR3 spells CASSQGEPREGLTQYF. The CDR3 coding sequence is TGCGCCAGCAGCCAAGGGGAACCGCGGGAGGGCCTGACCCAGTACTTC.

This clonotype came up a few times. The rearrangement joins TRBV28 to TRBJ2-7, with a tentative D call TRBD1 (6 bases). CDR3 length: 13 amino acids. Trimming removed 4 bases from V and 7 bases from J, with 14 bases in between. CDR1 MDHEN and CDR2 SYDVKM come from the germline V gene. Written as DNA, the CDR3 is TGTGCCAGCAGTTCGGACAGAGTTTGGGAGCAGTACTTC. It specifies CASSSDRVWEQYF. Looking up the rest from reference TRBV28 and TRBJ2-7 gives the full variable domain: DVKVTQSSRYLVKRTGEKVFLECVQDMDHENMFWYRQDPGLGLRLIYFSYDVKMKEKGDIPEGYSVSREKKERFSLILESASTNQTSMYLCASSSDRVWEQYFGPGTRLTVT.

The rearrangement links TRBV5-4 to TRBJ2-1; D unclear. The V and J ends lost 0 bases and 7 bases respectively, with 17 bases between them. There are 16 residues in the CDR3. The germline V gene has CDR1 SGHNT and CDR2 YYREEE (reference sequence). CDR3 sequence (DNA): TGTGCCAGCAGCTTGGGTGGGCCCCTGGTAGATAATGAGCAGTTCTTC. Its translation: CASSLGGPLVDNEQFF.

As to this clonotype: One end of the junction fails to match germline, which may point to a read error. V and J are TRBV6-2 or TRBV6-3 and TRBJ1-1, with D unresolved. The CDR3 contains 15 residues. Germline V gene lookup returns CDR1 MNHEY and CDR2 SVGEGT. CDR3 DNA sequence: TGTGCCAGCAGTTACCCGACGGGCCTGAACACTGAAGCTCTCTTT. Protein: CASSYPTGLNTEALF.

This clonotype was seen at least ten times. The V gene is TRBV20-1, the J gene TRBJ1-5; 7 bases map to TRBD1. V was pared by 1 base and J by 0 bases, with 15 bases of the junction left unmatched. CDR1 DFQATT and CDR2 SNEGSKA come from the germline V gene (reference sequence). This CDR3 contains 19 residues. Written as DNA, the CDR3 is TGCAGTGCTAGAGGAGCCCGGGACAGCGTAACTTATAGCAATCAGCCCCAGCATTTT. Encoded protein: CSARGARDSVTYSNQPQHF.

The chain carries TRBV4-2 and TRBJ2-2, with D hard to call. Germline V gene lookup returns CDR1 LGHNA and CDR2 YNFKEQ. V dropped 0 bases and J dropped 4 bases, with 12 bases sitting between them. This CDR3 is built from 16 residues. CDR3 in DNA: TGTGCCAGCAGCCAAGAGGGCAGCCTTTTCACCGGGGAGCTGTTTTTT. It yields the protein CASSQEGSLFTGELFF.

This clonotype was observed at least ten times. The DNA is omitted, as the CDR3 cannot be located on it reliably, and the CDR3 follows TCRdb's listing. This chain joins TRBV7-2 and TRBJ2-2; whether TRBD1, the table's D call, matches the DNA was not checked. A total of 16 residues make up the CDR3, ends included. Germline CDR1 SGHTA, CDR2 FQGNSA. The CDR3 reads CASSGGQGALSGSCFF.

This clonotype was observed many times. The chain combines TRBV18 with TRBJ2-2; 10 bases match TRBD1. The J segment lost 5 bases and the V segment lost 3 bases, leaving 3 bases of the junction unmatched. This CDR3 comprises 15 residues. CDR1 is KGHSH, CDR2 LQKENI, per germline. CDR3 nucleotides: TGTGCCAGCTCACCGGGGACAGGGGCGACCGGGGAGCTGTTTTTT. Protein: CASSPGTGATGELFF.

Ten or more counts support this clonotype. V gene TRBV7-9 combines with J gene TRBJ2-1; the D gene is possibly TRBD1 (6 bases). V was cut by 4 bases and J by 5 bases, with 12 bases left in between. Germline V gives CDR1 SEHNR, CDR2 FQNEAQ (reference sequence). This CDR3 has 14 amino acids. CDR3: CASSSPTGHNEQFF. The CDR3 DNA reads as TGTGCCAGCAGCTCACCGACAGGCCACAATGAGCAGTTCTTC.

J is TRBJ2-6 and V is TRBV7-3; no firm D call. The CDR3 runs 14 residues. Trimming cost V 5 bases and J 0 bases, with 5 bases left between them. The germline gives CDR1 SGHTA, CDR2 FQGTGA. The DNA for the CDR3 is TGTGCCAGCAGCATCAGCTCTGGGGCCAACGTCCTGACTTTC. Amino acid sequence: CASSISSGANVLTF.

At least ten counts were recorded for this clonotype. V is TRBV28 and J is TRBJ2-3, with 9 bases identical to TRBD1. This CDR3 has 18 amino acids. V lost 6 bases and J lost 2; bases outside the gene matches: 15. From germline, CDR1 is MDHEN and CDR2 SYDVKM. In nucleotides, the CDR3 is TGTGCCAGCAGCATTTTCGTGGTGGACAGGGGCGACACAGATACGCAGTATTTT. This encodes CASSIFVVDRGDTDTQYF.

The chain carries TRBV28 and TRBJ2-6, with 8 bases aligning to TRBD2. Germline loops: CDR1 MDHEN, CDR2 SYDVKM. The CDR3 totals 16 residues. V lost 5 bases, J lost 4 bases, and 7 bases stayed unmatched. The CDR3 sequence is CASSPSGSTGANVLTF. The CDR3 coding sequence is TGTGCCAGCAGTCCCAGCGGGAGCACGGGGGCCAACGTCCTGACTTTC.

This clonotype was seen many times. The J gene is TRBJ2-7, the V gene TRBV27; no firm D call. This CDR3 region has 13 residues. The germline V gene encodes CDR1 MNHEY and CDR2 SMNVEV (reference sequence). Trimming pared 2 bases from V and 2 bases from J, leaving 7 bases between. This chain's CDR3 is CASSLQVAYEQYF. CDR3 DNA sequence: TGTGCCAGCAGTTTACAGGTCGCCTACGAGCAGTACTTC.

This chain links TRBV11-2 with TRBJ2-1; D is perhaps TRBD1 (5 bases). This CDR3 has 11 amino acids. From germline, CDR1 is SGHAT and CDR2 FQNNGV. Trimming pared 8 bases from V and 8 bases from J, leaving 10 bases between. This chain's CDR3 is CASGAADEQFF. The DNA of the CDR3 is TGTGCCAGCGGGGCAGCCGATGAGCAGTTCTTC.

The CDR3 DNA sequence: TGTGCCAGCAGCAGGACTAGCGGGAGGTTGGATACGCAGTATTTT. It yields the protein CASSRTSGRLDTQYF. The chain uses TRBV14 and TRBJ2-3; 14 bases match TRBD2. Germline CDR1 SGHDN, CDR2 FVKESK. This CDR3 has 15 residues. V shed 5 bases, J shed 6 bases, and the junction held 4 bases outside the gene matches.

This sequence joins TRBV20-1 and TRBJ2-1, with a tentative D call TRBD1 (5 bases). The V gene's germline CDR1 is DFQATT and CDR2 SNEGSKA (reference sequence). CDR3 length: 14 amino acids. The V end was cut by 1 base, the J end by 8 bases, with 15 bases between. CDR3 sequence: CSARAGKGVDEQFF. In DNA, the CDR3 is TGCAGTGCTAGAGCAGGGAAAGGAGTCGATGAGCAGTTCTTC.

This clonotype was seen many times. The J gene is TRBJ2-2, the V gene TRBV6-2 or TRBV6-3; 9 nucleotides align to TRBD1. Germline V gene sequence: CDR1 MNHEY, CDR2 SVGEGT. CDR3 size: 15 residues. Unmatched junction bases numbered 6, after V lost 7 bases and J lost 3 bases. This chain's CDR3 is CASTSGQGDTGELFF. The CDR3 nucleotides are TGTGCCAGCACCTCGGGACAGGGTGACACCGGGGAGCTGTTTTTT.

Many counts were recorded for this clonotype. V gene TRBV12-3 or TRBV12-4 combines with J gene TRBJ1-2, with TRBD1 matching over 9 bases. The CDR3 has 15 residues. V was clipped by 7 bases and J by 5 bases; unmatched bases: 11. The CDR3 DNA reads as TGTGCCAGCAAGGGACAGGGCTCGGGGAGGTATGGCTACACCTTC. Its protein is CASKGQGSGRYGYTF.

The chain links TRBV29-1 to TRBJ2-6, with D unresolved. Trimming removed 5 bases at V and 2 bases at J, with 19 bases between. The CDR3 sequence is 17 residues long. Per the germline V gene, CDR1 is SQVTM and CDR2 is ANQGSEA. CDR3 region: CSVPFGGEGAGANVLTF. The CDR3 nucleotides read TGCAGCGTTCCGTTTGGTGGGGAAGGTGCTGGGGCCAACGTCCTGACTTTC.